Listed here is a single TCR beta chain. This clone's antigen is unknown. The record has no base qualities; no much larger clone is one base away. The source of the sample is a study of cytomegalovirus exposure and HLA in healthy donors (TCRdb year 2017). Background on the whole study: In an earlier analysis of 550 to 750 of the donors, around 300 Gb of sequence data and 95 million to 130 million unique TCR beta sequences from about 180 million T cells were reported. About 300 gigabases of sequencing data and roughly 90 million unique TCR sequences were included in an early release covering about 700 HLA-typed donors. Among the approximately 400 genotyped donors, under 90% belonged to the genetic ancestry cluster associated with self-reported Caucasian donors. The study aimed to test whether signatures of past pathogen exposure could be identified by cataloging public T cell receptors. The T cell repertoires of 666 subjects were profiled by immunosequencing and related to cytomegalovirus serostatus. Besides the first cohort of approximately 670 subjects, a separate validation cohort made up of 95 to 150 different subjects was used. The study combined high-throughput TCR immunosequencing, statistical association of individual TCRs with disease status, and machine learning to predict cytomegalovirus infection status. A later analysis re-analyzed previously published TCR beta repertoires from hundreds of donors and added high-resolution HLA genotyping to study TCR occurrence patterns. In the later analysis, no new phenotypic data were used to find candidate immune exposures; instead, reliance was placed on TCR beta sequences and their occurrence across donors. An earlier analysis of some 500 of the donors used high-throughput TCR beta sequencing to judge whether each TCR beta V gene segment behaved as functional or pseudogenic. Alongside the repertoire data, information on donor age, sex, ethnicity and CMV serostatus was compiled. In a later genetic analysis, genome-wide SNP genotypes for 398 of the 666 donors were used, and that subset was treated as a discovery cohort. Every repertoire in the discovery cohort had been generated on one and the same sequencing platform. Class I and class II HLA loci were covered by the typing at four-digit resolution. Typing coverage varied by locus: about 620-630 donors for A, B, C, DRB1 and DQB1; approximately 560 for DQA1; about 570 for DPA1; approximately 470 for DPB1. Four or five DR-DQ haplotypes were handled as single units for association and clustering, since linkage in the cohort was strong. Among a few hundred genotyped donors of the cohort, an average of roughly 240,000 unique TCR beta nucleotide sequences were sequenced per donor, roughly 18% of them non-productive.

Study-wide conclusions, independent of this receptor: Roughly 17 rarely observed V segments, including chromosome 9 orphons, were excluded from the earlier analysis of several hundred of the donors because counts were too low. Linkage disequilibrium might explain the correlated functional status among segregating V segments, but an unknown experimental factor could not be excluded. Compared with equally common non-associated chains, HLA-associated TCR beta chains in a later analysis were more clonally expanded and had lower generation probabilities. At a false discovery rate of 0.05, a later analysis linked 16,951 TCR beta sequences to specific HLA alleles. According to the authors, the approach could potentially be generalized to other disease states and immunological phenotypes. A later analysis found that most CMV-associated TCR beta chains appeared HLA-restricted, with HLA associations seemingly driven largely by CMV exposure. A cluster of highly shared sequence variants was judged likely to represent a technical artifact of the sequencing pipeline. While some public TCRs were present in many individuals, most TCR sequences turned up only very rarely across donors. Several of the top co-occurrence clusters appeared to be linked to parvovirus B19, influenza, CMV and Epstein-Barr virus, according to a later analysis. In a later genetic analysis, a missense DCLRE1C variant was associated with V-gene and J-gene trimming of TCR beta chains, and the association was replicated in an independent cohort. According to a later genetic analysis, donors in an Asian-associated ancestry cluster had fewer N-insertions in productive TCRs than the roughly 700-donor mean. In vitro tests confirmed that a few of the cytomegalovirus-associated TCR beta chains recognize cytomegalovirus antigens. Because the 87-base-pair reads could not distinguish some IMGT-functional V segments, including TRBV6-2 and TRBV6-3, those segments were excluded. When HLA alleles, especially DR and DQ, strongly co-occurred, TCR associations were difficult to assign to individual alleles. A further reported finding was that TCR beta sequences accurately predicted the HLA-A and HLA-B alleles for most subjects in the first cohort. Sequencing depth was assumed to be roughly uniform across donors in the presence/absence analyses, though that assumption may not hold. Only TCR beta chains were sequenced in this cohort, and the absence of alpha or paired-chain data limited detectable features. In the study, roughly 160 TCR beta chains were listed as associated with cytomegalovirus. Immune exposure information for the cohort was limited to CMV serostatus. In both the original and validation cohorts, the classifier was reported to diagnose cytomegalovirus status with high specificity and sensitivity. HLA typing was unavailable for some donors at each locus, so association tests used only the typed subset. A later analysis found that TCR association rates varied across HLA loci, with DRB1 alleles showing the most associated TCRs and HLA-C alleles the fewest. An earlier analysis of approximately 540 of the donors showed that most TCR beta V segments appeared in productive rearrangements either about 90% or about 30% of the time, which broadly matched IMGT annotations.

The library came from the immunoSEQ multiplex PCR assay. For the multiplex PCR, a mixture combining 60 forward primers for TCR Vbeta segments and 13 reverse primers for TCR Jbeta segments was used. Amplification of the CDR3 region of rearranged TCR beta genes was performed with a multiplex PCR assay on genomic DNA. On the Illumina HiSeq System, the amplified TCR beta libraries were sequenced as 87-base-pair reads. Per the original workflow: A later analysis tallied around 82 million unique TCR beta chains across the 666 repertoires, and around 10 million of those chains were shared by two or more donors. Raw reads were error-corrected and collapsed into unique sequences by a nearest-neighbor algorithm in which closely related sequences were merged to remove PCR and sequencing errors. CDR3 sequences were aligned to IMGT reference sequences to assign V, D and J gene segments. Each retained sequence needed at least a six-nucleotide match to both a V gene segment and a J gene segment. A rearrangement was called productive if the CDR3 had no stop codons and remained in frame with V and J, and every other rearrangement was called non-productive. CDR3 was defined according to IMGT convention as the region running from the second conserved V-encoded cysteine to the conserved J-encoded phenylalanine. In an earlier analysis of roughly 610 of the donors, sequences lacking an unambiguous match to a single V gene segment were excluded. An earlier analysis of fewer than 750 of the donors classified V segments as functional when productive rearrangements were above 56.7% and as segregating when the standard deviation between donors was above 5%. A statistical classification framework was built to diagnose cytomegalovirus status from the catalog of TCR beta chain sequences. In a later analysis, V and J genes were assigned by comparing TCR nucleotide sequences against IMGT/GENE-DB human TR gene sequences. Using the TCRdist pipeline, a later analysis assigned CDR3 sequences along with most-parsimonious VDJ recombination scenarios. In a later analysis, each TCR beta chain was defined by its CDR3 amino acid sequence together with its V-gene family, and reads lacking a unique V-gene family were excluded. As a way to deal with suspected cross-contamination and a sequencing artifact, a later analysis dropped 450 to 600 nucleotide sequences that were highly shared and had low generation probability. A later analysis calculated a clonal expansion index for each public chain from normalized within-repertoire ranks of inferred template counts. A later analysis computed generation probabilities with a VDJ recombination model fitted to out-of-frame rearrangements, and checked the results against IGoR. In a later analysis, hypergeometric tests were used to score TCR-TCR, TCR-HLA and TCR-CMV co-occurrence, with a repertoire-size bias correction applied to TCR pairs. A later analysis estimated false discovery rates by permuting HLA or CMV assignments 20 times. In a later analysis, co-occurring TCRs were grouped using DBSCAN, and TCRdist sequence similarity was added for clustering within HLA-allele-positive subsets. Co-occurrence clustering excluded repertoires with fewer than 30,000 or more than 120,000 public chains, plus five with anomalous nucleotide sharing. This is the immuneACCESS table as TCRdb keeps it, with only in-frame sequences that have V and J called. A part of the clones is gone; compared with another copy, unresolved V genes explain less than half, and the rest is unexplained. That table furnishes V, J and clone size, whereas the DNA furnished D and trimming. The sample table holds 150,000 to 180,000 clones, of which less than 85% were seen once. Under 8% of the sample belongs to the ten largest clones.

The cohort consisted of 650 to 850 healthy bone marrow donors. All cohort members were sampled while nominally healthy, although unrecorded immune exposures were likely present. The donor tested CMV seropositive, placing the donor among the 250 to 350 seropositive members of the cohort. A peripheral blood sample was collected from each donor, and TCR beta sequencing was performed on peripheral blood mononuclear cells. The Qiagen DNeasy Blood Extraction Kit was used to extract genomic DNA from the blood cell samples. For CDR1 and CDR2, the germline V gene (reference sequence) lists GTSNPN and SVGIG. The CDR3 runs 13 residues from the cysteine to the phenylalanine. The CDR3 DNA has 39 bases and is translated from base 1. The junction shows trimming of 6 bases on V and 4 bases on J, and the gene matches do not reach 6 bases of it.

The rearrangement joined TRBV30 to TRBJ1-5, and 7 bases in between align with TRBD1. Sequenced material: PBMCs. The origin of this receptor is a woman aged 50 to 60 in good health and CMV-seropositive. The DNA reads TGTGCCTGTTCACAGGGGAGGAATCAGCCCCAGCATTTT. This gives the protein CACSQGRNQPQHF.